Presented here are 27 T cell receptor beta chains from one specimen sequenced in a study of post-analysis software for immune sequencing data. Study-wide findings and caveats: In patients, TRBV5-6, TRBV5-1 and TRBV20-1 belonged to five or six TRBV segments found more frequently than in controls.

Antigen specificity for these receptors is unknown. cDNA libraries of TCR beta carried unique molecular identifiers. TCRdb processed the PCR reads anew with MiXCR; each CDR3 protein has one entry. The table records roughly 670,000 distinct CDR3 sequences, 59% of them present only once. Specimen: blood. The receptors shown here come from a girl aged 2 to 9 with multiple sclerosis.

This clonotype has more than one count but fewer than ten. The CDR3 sequence is CSARDGVAGAYEQYF. DNA of the CDR3: TGCAGTGCTAGAGATGGGGTAGCGGGGGCCTACGAGCAGTACTTC. The chain links TRBV20-1 to TRBJ2-7; TRBD2 matches at 9 bases. Germline V lookup: CDR1 DFQATT, CDR2 SNEGSKA (reference sequence). The V gene end was trimmed by 0 bases and the J gene end by 2 bases; junction bases not matched to a gene: 5. This CDR3 contains 15 residues.

The genes are TRBV29-1 and TRBJ2-7; 11 nucleotides match TRBD2. The germline CDR1 and CDR2 sequences are SQVTM and ANQGSEA. The CDR3 has 13 residues. Trimming took 7 bases from V and 3 from J; bases not matched to a gene: 5. CDR3 loop: CSGTSGSGYEQYF. The DNA of the CDR3 is TGCAGCGGAACTAGCGGGAGCGGCTACGAGCAGTACTTC.

V usage is TRBV7-2 and J usage is TRBJ1-2, with TRBD1 matching 7 bases. The junction had 7 bases not matched to a gene; V was cut back by 5 bases and J by 7 bases. Germline CDR1 and CDR2: SGHTA and FQGNSA. The CDR3 contains 13 residues. DNA for the CDR3: TGTGCCAGCAGCCAATCGACAGGGTTTGGCTACACCTTC. Protein sequence: CASSQSTGFGYTF.

CDR3 nucleotide sequence: TGCAGTGCTAGAGGGGCGGGGGCGTCCTACAATGAGCAGTTCTTC. As protein: CSARGAGASYNEQFF. The V and J genes are TRBV20-1 and TRBJ2-1; a possible D gene is TRBD2 (7 bases). CDR3 size: 15 residues. Trimming pared 1 base from V and 1 base from J, leaving 11 bases between. Germline V gene sequence: CDR1 DFQATT, CDR2 SNEGSKA (reference sequence).

A few counts support this clonotype. The genes are TRBV10-3 and TRBJ2-5; D may correspond to TRBD1 or TRBD2 (6 bases each). The V end lost 4 bases, the J end lost 0 bases, and 15 bases lay between the germline ends. The CDR3 loop spans 16 amino acids. Germline CDR1 ENHRY, CDR2 SYGVKD. CDR3 residues: CAISVHGGADQETQYF. CDR3 in DNA: TGTGCCATCAGTGTTCACGGGGGCGCGGACCAAGAGACCCAGTACTTC.

The CDR3 bases are TGTGCCAGCAACATGGGGGACTCGCAGCAAGAGACCCAGTACTTC. The encoded protein is CASNMGDSQQETQYF. V and J are TRBV7-2 and TRBJ2-5; a weak D match, TRBD2 (6 bases). From germline, CDR1 is SGHTA and CDR2 FQGNSA. CDR3 length equals 15 residues. The germline V and J ends were trimmed by 7 bases and 2 bases, with 17 bases remaining between them.

The chain links TRBV7-9 to TRBJ2-7; D may be TRBD2 (5 bases). The CDR3 covers 15 residues. V lost 1 base, J lost 0 bases, and 10 bases lay in between. Germline values: CDR1 SEHNR, CDR2 FQNEAQ (reference sequence). The CDR3 is CASSLVVGSSYEQYF. In DNA form, the CDR3 reads TGTGCCAGCAGCTTAGTGGTAGGGAGCTCCTACGAGCAGTACTTC.

This rearrangement joins TRBV13 to TRBJ2-7, with TRBD2 as a possible D gene (5 bases). CDR1 PRHDT and CDR2 FYEKMQ come from the germline V gene (reference sequence). V shed 0 bases and J shed 7 bases, with 16 bases lying between them. The CDR3 spans 15 residues. As DNA, the CDR3 is TGTGCCAGCAGCTTAGGCCTGAGGGCCCACGGGGAGCAGTACTTC. Translation gives CASSLGLRAHGEQYF.

This clonotype occurred a few times. CDR3 DNA: TGCGCCAGCATGGGAACTCCGGGACACGACTATGGCTACACCTTC. Translation gives CASMGTPGHDYGYTF. The rearrangement joins TRBV5-1 to TRBJ1-2; perhaps TRBD1 as D (6 bases). CDR1 is SGHRS, CDR2 YFSETQ, per germline. Trimming shortened V by 6 bases and J by 3 bases, and 18 bases separated the two germline ends. The CDR3 runs 15 residues.

The rearrangement links TRBV29-1 to TRBJ1-2; D may be TRBD1 (6 bases). Trimming took 3 bases from V and 7 from J, leaving 12 bases between them. Germline V lookup: CDR1 SQVTM, CDR2 ANQGSEA. This CDR3 is 12 amino acids long. This CDR3 reads CSVERGASGYTF. CDR3 in DNA: TGCAGCGTTGAGAGGGGGGCCAGTGGCTACACCTTC.

The chain uses TRBV7-2 and TRBJ2-3; the D is unclear. The CDR3 covers 14 residues. Germline-derived CDR1 and CDR2 are SGHTA and FQGNSA. V was cut by 6 bases and J by 4 bases, with 14 bases left in between. As DNA, the CDR3 is TGTGCCAGCAGTCAAAGGGTCTCCGCAGATACGCAGTATTTT. It encodes CASSQRVSADTQYF.

This chain joins TRBV2 and TRBJ2-7; tentative D call: TRBD2 (5 bases). The germline gives CDR1 SNHLY, CDR2 FYNNEI. The CDR3 has 14 amino acids. Trimming removed 7 bases from V and 5 bases from J, with 18 bases in between. CDR3 DNA: TGTGCCAGCAATCTACAAAGAGGGCCCAACGAGCAGTACTTC. Protein sequence: CASNLQRGPNEQYF.

V gene TRBV7-2 combines with J gene TRBJ2-2; maybe TRBD2 (6 bases). Germline V gene data show CDR1 as SGHTA and CDR2 as FQGNSA. The CDR3 has 14 residues. The CDR3 region has the DNA TGTGCTCAAGGCGGGAAACAGATGGACGGGGAGCTGTTTTTT. Translation: CAQGGKQMDGELFF.

This clonotype was seen a handful of times. The gene calls are TRBV7-2 and TRBJ2-1, with TRBD2 matching over 16 bases. V was clipped by 5 bases and J by 12 bases; unmatched bases: 4. Germline V gene data show CDR1 as SGHTA and CDR2 as FQGNSA. This CDR3 comprises 14 residues. The CDR3 DNA follows: TGTGCCAGCAGCCAGGGACTAGCGGGGGGGCGGCAGTTCTTC. It yields the protein CASSQGLAGGRQFF.

This clonotype was observed a single time. The rearrangement uses TRBV7-8 and TRBJ2-5; 8 bases map to TRBD2. The germline CDR1 and CDR2 sequences are SGHVS and FQNEAQ. The CDR3 contains 19 residues. The junction had 14 bases not matched to a gene; V was cut back by 1 base and J by 1 base. The CDR3 DNA reads as TGTGCCAGCAGCTTAGTATCAGGGCTAGCGGGTTTCCCCCAAGAGACCCAGTACTTC. Residues: CASSLVSGLAGFPQETQYF.

Comment on this clonotype: The junction departs from the called germline gene at one end, perhaps through a read error. The CDR3 sequence: CASSTGSGGTDMQYF. CDR3 DNA sequence: TGTGCCAGCAGCACGGGGAGCGGGGGAACAGATATGCAGTATTTT. This sequence joins TRBV3-1 and TRBJ2-3; 8 bases are shared with TRBD2. This CDR3 contains 15 residues. Per germline, CDR1 LGHDT and CDR2 YNNKEL (reference sequence).

A word on this clonotype: The junction and the germline gene differ at one end; a read error may be behind it. The chain combines TRBV27 with TRBJ2-1, with TRBD2 as a possible D gene (5 bases). CDR1 is MNHEY, CDR2 SMNVEV, per germline (reference sequence). CDR3 size: 14 residues. CDR3 DNA: TGTGCCGGCAGTTTAACTAGTCGACGAGAGACCCAGTTCTTC. Translation: CAGSLTSRRETQFF.

The chain combines TRBV27 with TRBJ2-1, with 10 bases that match TRBD1. V was clipped by 3 bases and J by 8 bases; unmatched bases: 10. This CDR3 spans 16 amino acids. CDR1 is MNHEY and CDR2 is SMNVEV in the germline V gene (reference sequence). The CDR3 spells CASSFDPGQGYYEQFF. The CDR3, as DNA: TGTGCCAGCAGTTTTGATCCGGGACAGGGGTATTATGAGCAGTTCTTC.

The CDR3 loop reads CASSQGTSEGYTQYF. The CDR3 DNA follows: TGTGCCAGCAGCCAAGGGACTAGCGAGGGGTATACGCAGTATTTT. This chain links TRBV7-3 with TRBJ2-3; 10 nucleotides match TRBD2. CDR3 length: 15 residues. The V and J ends lost 5 bases and 7 bases, in that order; junction bases with no gene match: 9. Germline V gene lookup returns CDR1 SGHTA and CDR2 FQGTGA.

The chain couples TRBV5-1 to TRBJ1-2; no reliable D call. Germline values: CDR1 SGHRS, CDR2 YFSETQ. The CDR3 consists of 14 residues. Trimming left V 4 bases short and J 6 bases short, with 16 bases between. The CDR3 sequence: CASSPARVYDGYTF. The CDR3 region has the DNA TGCGCCAGCAGCCCAGCGAGGGTCTACGATGGCTACACCTTC.

The CDR3, as DNA: TGCGCCAGCAGCAGTCGCGGGGGAACAGATACGCAGTATTTT. Translation gives CASSSRGGTDTQYF. This chain joins TRBV5-1 and TRBJ2-3, with TRBD2 identical over 7 bases. CDR1 is SGHRS, CDR2 YFSETQ, per germline. The CDR3 totals 14 residues. V lost 4 bases to trimming and J lost 3 bases; unmatched junction nucleotides: 5.

The V and J genes are TRBV2 and TRBJ2-3; 10 nucleotides align to TRBD2. The junction had 9 bases not matched to a gene; V was cut back by 3 bases and J by 0 bases. Per germline, CDR1 SNHLY and CDR2 FYNNEI. CDR3 length: 18 amino acids. The CDR3: CASSDTPAGGPSTDTQYF. CDR3 DNA: TGTGCCAGCAGTGATACCCCAGCGGGAGGGCCAAGCACAGATACGCAGTATTTT.

This clonotype has more than one count but fewer than ten. The chain couples TRBV5-5 to TRBJ2-7; D is perhaps TRBD1 (6 bases). The CDR3 totals 17 residues. From germline, CDR1 is SGHKS and CDR2 YYEKEE (reference sequence). V was cut by 0 bases and J by 3 bases, with 19 bases left in between. The chain's CDR3 is CASSLASGAHTIYEQYF. The CDR3 nucleotides read TGTGCCAGCAGCTTGGCATCAGGGGCACACACTATCTACGAGCAGTACTTC.

This clonotype was counted only a few times. The rearrangement uses TRBV7-2 and TRBJ2-5; D remains ambiguous. Trimming pared 3 bases from V and 0 bases from J, leaving 14 bases between. Per the germline V gene, CDR1 is SGHTA and CDR2 is FQGNSA. The CDR3 spans 16 residues. The CDR3 spells CASSFTLNRYQETQYF. CDR3 DNA sequence: TGTGCCAGCAGCTTTACTCTCAATAGGTACCAAGAGACCCAGTACTTC. The full variable domain, with the rest looked up from reference TRBV7-2 and TRBJ2-5, is GAGVSQSPSNKVTEKGKDVELRCDPISGHTALYWYRQSLGQGLEFLIYFQGNSAPDKSGLPSDRFSAERTGGSVSTLTIQRTQQEDSAVYLCASSFTLNRYQETQYFGPGTRLLVL.

The chain has TRBV9 and TRBJ2-2; no reliable D call. From germline, CDR1 is SGDLS and CDR2 YYNGEE. V was pared by 3 bases and J by 3 bases, with 18 bases between. The CDR3 consists of 17 residues. The DNA for the CDR3 is TGTGCCAGCAGCGGCCTTCTAGGAAGCCCTTACACCGGGGAGCTGTTTTTT. This encodes CASSGLLGSPYTGELFF.

The J gene is TRBJ1-1, the V gene TRBV18; a possible D gene is TRBD1 (6 bases). The CDR3 has 14 residues. Germline V gene lookup returns CDR1 KGHSH and CDR2 LQKENI. V gave up 5 bases and J gave up 4 bases, with 14 bases separating them. CDR3 sequence reads: CASSSALGATEAFF. The CDR3 DNA sequence: TGTGCCAGCTCATCAGCACTGGGGGCCACTGAAGCTTTCTTT. The variable domain in full, completed from reference TRBV18 and TRBJ1-1, reads NAGVMQNPRHLVRRRGQEARLRCSPMKGHSHVYWYRQLPEEGLKFMVYLQKENIIDESGMPKERFSAEFPKEGPSILRIQQVVRGDSAAYFCASSSALGATEAFFGQGTRLTVV.

The rearrangement joins TRBV3-1 to TRBJ1-1; no firm D call. From germline, CDR1 is LGHDT and CDR2 YNNKEL (reference sequence). This CDR3 comprises 14 residues. V lost 2 bases and J 8 bases, leaving 15 bases between the germline ends. CDR3 residues: CASSQSAVVGEAFF. In DNA form, the CDR3 reads TGTGCCAGCAGCCAATCGGCAGTGGTGGGAGAAGCTTTCTTT.